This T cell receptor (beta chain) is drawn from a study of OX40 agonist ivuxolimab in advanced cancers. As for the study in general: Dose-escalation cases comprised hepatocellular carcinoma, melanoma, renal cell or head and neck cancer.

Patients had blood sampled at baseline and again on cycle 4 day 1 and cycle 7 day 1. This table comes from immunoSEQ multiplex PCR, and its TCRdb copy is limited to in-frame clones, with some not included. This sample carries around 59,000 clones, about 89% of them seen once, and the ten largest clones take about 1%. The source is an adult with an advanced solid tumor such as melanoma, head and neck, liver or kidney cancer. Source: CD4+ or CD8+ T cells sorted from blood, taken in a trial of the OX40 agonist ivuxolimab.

The CDR3 bases are TGTGCCAGCAGCCAAGATTGGGCAGCCTCTGGAAACACCATATATTTT. This codes for CASSQDWAASGNTIYF. The chain uses TRBV14 and TRBJ1-3; D is undetermined. Trimming removed 0 bases from V and 0 bases from J, with 9 bases in between. The V gene's germline CDR1 is SGHDN and CDR2 FVKESK. The CDR3 is 16 amino acids.